The rows below give T cell receptor beta chains drawn from one sample of a study of blood T cells in healthy people across ages. Using its own MiXCR run on the 5' RACE reads, TCRdb lists one record per CDR3 protein. This table holds some 700,000 distinct CDR3 sequences, about a fifth found once. The sample consisted of blood. These receptor sequences come from a man between 65 and 85 years old in good health. Both conserved end residues are trimmed from each CDR3. The order of the fields is J gene, V gene, clone size, CDR3 length, CDR3 protein. Expanded clones are given a class, and other clones once, few, many or no size at all.

J: TRBJ2-2; V: TRBV6-6; size: few; length: 11; CDR3: ASSYSETGELF
J: TRBJ1-2; V: TRBV4-1; size: .; length: 12; CDR3: ASSQDWPIRGYT
J: TRBJ2-3; V: TRBV5-5; size: .; length: 14; CDR3: ASSLAPGVRADTQY
J: TRBJ1-5; V: TRBV29-1; size: .; length: 11; CDR3: SVKTEGNQPQH
J: TRBJ2-7; V: TRBV27; size: few; length: 12; CDR3: ASSPRRASYEQY
J: TRBJ2-6; V: TRBV7-2; size: .; length: 13; CDR3: ASSQTLSGANVLT
J: TRBJ1-3; V: TRBV4-3; size: .; length: 13; CDR3: ASSQAGFGGNTIY
J: .; V: TRBV6-5; size: few; length: 14; CDR3: ASSLGLLAVQETQY
J: TRBJ1-1; V: TRBV28; size: .; length: 10; CDR3: ASRTGGILAF
J: .; V: TRBV4-1; size: few; length: 13; CDR3: ASSQDQTELYEQF
J: TRBJ1-2; V: TRBV4-3; size: few; length: 13; CDR3: ASSQDYGGNYGYT
J: TRBJ2-7; V: TRBV6-5; size: .; length: 12; CDR3: ASRRGPNHYEQY
J: TRBJ1-4; V: TRBV27; size: many; length: 14; CDR3: ASSLTRTATNEKLF
J: TRBJ2-5; V: TRBV12-3/TRBV12-4; size: .; length: 12; CDR3: ASRPSDSGETQY
J: TRBJ2-1; V: TRBV5-1; size: many; length: 14; CDR3: ASSAGGRPKNNEQF
J: .; V: TRBV7-2; size: few; length: 9; CDR3: ASSVEVEQF
J: TRBJ2-5; V: TRBV12-3/TRBV12-4; size: .; length: 13; CDR3: ASSLGASRGETQY
J: TRBJ2-1; V: TRBV20-1; size: .; length: 12; CDR3: SARASGGAYEQF
J: TRBJ1-6; V: TRBV2; size: few; length: 13; CDR3: ASRVQGARSSPLH
J: TRBJ2-2; V: TRBV5-1; size: .; length: 13; CDR3: ASTARGSNTGELF
J: TRBJ1-2; V: TRBV19; size: few; length: 14; CDR3: ASSGGDRGRRYGYT
J: TRBJ2-1; V: TRBV25-1; size: many; length: 10; CDR3: ASSGGYNEQF
J: TRBJ1-2; V: TRBV5-1; size: few; length: 11; CDR3: ASSLETEGGYT
J: TRBJ2-7; V: TRBV27; size: .; length: 10; CDR3: ASRLGPHEQY
J: .; V: TRBV20-1; size: .; length: 12; CDR3: SARDLDRDYEQY
J: TRBJ2-1; V: TRBV20-1; size: .; length: 13; CDR3: SARDPGLYYNEQF
J: TRBJ2-3; V: TRBV27; size: .; length: 18; CDR3: ASQKGPWVAGRSSTDTQY
J: TRBJ2-7; V: TRBV29-1; size: .; length: 13; CDR3: SVAHGSTGTYEQY
J: TRBJ2-5; V: TRBV4-1; size: .; length: 13; CDR3: ASSQLEMGQETQY
J: TRBJ2-7; V: TRBV7-6; size: .; length: 13; CDR3: ASSLEGPDSYEQY
J: TRBJ1-4; V: TRBV9; size: .; length: 16; CDR3: ASSAGQIAVASNEKLF
J: TRBJ2-5; V: TRBV10-1; size: few; length: 12; CDR3: ASSGQGMGETQY
J: TRBJ2-3; V: TRBV6-4; size: .; length: 11; CDR3: ASSDMAADTQY
J: TRBJ1-2; V: TRBV12-3/TRBV12-4; size: .; length: 10; CDR3: ASSFPHGGYT
J: TRBJ2-7; V: TRBV20-1; size: once; length: 12; CDR3: SARERGPFPEQY
J: TRBJ2-5; V: TRBV5-1; size: .; length: 12; CDR3: ASSPLGLGETQY
J: TRBJ1-5; V: TRBV12-3/TRBV12-4; size: .; length: 11; CDR3: ASTGQGSSPQH
J: TRBJ2-2; V: TRBV20-1; size: .; length: 13; CDR3: SARGQPTNTGELF